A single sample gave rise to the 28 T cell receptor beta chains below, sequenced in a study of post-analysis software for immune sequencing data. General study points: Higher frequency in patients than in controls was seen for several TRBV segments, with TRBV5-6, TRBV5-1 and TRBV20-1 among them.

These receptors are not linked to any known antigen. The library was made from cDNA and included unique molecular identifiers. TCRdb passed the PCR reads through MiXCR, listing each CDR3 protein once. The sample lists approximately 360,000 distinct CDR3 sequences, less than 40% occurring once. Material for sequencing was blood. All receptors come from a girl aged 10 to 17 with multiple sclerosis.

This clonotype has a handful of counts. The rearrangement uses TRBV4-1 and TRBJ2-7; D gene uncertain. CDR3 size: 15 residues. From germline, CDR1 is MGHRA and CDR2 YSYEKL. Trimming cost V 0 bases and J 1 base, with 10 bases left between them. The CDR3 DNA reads TGCGCCAGCAGCCAAGAGGCGGAGCAGTCCTACGAGCAGTACTTC. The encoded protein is CASSQEAEQSYEQYF.

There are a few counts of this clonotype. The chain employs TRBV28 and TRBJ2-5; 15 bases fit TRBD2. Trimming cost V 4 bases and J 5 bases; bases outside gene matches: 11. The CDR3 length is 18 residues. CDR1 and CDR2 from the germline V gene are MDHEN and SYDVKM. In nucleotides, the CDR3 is TGTGCCAGCAGTTCGGGACTAGCGGGGGGAGGAGGGCCCGAGACCCAGTACTTC. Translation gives CASSSGLAGGGGPETQYF.

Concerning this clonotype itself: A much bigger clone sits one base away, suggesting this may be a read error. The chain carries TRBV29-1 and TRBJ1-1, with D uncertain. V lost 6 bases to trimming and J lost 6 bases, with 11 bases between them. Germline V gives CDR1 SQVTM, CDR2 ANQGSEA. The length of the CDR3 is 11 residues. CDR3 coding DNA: TGCAGCGTAGAGACATACGCTGAAGCTTTCTTT. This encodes CSVETYAEAFF.

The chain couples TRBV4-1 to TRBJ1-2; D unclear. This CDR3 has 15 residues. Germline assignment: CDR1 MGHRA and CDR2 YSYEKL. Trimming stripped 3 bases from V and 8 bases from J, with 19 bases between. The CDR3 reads CASSHPPGRLSGYTF. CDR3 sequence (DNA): TGCGCCAGCAGCCATCCTCCCGGCAGGCTTTCCGGCTACACCTTC.

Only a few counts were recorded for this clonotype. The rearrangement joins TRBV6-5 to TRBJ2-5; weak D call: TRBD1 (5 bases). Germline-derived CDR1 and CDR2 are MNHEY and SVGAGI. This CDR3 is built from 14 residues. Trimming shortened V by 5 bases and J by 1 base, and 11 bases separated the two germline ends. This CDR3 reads CASSPWGSQETQYF. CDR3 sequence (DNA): TGTGCCAGCAGTCCCTGGGGCTCCCAAGAGACCCAGTACTTC.

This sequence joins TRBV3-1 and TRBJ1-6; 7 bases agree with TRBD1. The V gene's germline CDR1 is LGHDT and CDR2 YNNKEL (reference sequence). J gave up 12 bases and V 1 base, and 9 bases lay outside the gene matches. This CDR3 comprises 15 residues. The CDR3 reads CASSQVTGLAGPLHF. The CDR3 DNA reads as TGTGCCAGCAGCCAAGTGACAGGGCTTGCGGGACCCCTCCACTTT. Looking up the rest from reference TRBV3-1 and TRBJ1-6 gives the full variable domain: DTAVSQTPKYLVTQMGNDKSIKCEQNLGHDTMYWYKQDSKKFLKIMFSYNNKELIINETVPNRFSPKSPDKAHLNLHINSLELGDSAVYFCASSQVTGLAGPLHFGNGTRLTVT.

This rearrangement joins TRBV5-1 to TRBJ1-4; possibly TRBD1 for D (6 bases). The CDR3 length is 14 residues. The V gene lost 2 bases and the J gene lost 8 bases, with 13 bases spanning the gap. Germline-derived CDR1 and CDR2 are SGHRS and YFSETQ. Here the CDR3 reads CASSFRFQGEKLFF. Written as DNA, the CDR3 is TGCGCCAGCAGCTTCAGGTTCCAGGGGGAAAAACTGTTTTTT.

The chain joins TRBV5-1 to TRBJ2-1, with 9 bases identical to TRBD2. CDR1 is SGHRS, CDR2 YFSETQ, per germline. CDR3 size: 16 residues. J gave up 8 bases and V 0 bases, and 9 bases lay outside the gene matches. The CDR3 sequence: CASSLVGRGGQDEQFF. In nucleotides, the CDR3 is TGCGCCAGCAGCTTGGTAGGGCGGGGGGGCCAGGATGAGCAGTTCTTC.

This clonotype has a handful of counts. CDR3 in amino acids: CASSLLAGIQETQYF. As DNA, the CDR3 is TGTGCCAGCAGTTTACTAGCGGGGATCCAAGAGACCCAGTACTTC. This chain connects TRBV27 to TRBJ2-5; 9 bases are shared with TRBD2. Germline lookup yields CDR1 MNHEY and CDR2 SMNVEV (reference sequence). After removal of 2 bases from V and 1 base from J, the junction contained 2 bases not matched to a gene. This CDR3 is 15 amino acids long.

CDR3 nucleotides: TGTGCCAGCAGCCGGGGGGGGGCGGATGAAAAACTGTTTTTT. It encodes CASSRGGADEKLFF. The gene calls are TRBV28 and TRBJ1-4; perhaps TRBD1 as D (6 bases). The length of the CDR3 is 14 residues. The germline V and J ends were trimmed by 6 bases and 6 bases, with 14 bases remaining between them. The germline V gene encodes CDR1 MDHEN and CDR2 SYDVKM. Complete variable domain (other parts from reference TRBV28 and TRBJ1-4): DVKVTQSSRYLVKRTGEKVFLECVQDMDHENMFWYRQDPGLGLRLIYFSYDVKMKEKGDIPEGYSVSREKKERFSLILESASTNQTSMYLCASSRGGADEKLFFGSGTQLSVL.

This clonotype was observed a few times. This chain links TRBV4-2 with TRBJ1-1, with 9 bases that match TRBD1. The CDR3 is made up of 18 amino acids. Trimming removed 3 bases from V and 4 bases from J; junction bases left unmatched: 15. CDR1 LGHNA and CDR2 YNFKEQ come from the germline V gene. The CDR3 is CASSHPPGTGNGGTEAFF. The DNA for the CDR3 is TGTGCCAGCAGCCATCCTCCCGGGACAGGGAACGGGGGCACTGAAGCTTTCTTT.

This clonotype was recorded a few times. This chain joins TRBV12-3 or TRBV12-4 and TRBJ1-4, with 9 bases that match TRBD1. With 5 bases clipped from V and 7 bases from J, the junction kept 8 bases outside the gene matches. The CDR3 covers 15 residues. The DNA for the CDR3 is TGTGCCAGCAGTCCAAGACGGACAGGGGCTGAAAAACTGTTTTTT. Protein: CASSPRRTGAEKLFF.

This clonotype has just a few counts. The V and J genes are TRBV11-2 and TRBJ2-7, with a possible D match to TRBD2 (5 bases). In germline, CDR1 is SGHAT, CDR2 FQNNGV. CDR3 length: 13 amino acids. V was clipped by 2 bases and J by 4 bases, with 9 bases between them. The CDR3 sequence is CASSLPGKYEQYF. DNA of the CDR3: TGTGCCAGCAGCTTACCGGGGAAGTACGAGCAGTACTTC.

CDR3 amino acids: CASRSSEGEDIQYF. CDR3 coding DNA: TGTGCCAGCAGATCATCGGAGGGGGAGGACATTCAGTACTTC. This chain connects TRBV3-1 to TRBJ2-4, with D tentatively TRBD1 or TRBD2 (6 bases each). CDR3 length: 14 residues. Trimming cost V 6 bases and J 8 bases, with 17 bases left between them. CDR1 is LGHDT, CDR2 YNNKEL, per germline (reference sequence).

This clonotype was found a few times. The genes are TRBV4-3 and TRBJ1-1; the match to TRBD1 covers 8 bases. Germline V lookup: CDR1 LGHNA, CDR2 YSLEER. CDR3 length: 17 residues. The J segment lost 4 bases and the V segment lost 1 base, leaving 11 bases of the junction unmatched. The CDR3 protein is CASSQGRQGPTGTEAFF. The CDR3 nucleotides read TGCGCCAGCAGCCAAGGAAGACAGGGGCCGACAGGCACTGAAGCTTTCTTT.

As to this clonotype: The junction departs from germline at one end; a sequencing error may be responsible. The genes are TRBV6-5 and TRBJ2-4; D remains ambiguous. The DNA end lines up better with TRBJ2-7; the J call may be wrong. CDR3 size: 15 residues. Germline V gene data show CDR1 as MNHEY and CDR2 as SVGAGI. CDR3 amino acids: CAGSYSLAVKYEQYF. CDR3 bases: TGTGCCGGCAGTTACTCGTTAGCAGTAAAGTACGAGCAGTACTTC.

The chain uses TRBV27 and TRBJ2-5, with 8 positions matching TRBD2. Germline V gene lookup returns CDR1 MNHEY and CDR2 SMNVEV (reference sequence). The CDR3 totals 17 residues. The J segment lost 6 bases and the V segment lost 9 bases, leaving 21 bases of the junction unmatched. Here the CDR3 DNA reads TGTGCCAGGCGGGGGGATACCGGCCCCACCGAAAAGAAGACCCAGTACTTC. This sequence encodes CARRGDTGPTEKKTQYF.

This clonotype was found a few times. The CDR3 sequence: CASSYGGFTGELFF. CDR3 in DNA: TGTGCCAGCAGTTACGGAGGTTTCACCGGGGAGCTGTTTTTT. The chain joins TRBV6-5 to TRBJ2-2; D perhaps matches TRBD2 (5 bases). The CDR3 consists of 14 residues. V lost 2 bases, J lost 4 bases, and 8 bases lay in between. CDR1 is MNHEY and CDR2 is SVGAGI in the germline V gene.

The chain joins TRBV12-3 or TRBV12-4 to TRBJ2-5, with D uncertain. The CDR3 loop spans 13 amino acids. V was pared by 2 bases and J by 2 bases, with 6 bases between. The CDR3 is CASSLRVQETQYF. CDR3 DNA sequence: TGTGCCAGCAGTTTAAGGGTGCAAGAGACCCAGTACTTC.

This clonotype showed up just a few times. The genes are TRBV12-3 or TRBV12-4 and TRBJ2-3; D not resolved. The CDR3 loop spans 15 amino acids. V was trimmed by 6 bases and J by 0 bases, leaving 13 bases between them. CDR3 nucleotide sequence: TGTGCCAGCAGAACTGGAACCACTAGCACAGATACGCAGTATTTT. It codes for CASRTGTTSTDTQYF.

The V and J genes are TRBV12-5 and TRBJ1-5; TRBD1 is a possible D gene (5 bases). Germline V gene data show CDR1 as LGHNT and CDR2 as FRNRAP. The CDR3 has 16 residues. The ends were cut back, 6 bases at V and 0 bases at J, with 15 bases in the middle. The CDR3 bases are TGTGCTAGTGGCCCCCTTGGACAACCTAGCAATCAGCCCCAGCATTTT. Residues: CASGPLGQPSNQPQHF.

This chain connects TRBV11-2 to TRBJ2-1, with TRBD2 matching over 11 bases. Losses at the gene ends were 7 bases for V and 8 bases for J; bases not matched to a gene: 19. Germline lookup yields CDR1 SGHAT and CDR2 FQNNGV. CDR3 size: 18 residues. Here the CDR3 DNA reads TGTGCCAGCACCTCACGCCTAGGAGGTAGCGGGGGGGTCCATGAGCAGTTCTTC. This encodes CASTSRLGGSGGVHEQFF.

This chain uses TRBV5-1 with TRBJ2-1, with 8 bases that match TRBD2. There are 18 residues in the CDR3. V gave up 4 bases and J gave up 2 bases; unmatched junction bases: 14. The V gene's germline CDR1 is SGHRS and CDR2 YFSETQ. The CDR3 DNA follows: TGCGCCAGCAGCCCACGTCGCCAGCGGGGGTTCGCCTACAATGAGCAGTTCTTC. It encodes CASSPRRQRGFAYNEQFF.

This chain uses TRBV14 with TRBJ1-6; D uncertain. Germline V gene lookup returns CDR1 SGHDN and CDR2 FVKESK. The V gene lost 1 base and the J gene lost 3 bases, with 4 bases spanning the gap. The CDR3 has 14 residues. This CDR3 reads CASSQVLYNSPLHF. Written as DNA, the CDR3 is TGTGCCAGCAGCCAAGTGCTCTATAATTCACCCCTCCACTTT. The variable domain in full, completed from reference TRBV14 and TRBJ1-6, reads EAGVTQFPSHSVIEKGQTVTLRCDPISGHDNLYWYRRVMGKEIKFLLHFVKESKQDESGMPNNRFLAERTGGTYSTLKVQPAELEDSGVYFCASSQVLYNSPLHFGNGTRLTVT.

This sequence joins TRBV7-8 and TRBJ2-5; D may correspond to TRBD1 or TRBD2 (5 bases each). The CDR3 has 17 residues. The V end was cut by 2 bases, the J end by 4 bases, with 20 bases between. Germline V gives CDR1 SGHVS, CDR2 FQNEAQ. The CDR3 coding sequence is TGTGCCAGCAGCTTAAGCTTTTCCAGGGAGAGAGGAGAGACCCAGTACTTC. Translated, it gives CASSLSFSRERGETQYF.

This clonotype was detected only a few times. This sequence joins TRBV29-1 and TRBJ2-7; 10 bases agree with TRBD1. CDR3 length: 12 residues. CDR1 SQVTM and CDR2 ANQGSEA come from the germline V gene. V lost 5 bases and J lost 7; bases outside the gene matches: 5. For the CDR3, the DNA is TGCAGCGTTAGACAGGGGGCAGGGGAGCAGTACTTC. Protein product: CSVRQGAGEQYF.

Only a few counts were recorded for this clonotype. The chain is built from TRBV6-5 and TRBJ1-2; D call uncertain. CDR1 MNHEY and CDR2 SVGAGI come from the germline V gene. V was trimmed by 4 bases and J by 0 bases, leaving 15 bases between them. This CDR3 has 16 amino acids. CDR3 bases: TGTGCCAGCAGTTTTTCCTCAGGAATTCCTAACTATGGCTACACCTTC. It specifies CASSFSSGIPNYGYTF.

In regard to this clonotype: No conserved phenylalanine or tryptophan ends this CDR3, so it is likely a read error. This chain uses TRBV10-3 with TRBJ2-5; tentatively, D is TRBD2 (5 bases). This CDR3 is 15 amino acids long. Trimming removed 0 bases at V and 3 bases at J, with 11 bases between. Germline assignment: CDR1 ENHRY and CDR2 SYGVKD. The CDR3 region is CAISESRTSKETQYC. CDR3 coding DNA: TGTGCCATCAGTGAGTCGCGGACTTCCAAAGAGACCCAGTACTGC.